This T cell receptor beta chain was sequenced for a study of CD8+CD57+ T cells in acquired aplastic anemia. The overall study: Sorted CD4+ plus CD8+ cells gave DNA averaging about 3.2 ug. Findings and limits, study-wide: Patients and controls shared roughly 31 CD8+ CDR3 sequences, highly expressed in patients.

V was cut by 9 bases and J by 5 bases, with 17 bases left in between. CDR3 length: 14 residues. Germline CDR1 reads LNHDA; CDR2 reads SQIVND (reference sequence). A note on this clonotype: Its antigen remains unidentified.

Genomic DNA constituted the template upon which TCR beta VDJ and CDR3 profiling was performed. TCRdb recomputed calls from the reads with MiXCR, one row per CDR3 protein. The table shows hundreds of thousands of distinct CDR3 sequences, with 65% to 80% occurring only once. This chain connects TRBV19 to TRBJ1-5; D is perhaps TRBD1 (5 bases). The source material was sorted CD4+, CD8+, or CD8+CD57+ T cells (not recorded which) from PBMCs. The origin of this receptor is a human donor in good health, serving as a control. In DNA, the CDR3 is TGTGCCAGCAGCTTTAAGGGAGGGGATCAGCCCCAGCATTTT. This codes for CASSFKGGDQPQHF.